These T cell receptor beta chains were read from a single sample in a study of cytomegalovirus exposure and HLA in healthy donors. The method was immunoSEQ multiplex PCR; TCRdb's version includes in-frame clones alone and lacks a portion of them. The data hold about 170,000 clones, with about 85% observed a single time. The sequencing input was PBMCs. These receptors were collected from a man between 18 and 29 years old in good health and CMV-seropositive. CDR3s include the opening cysteine and the closing phenylalanine or tryptophan. D genes are given only for firm matches. The listing skips clone size in some rows; elsewhere it reads once, few, many or a size class.

V gene	clone size	D gene	J gene	CDR3 protein	CDR3 DNA
TRBV19	.	TRBD1	TRBJ1-5	CATEDRLDQPQHF	TGTGCCACCGAGGACAGGTTGGATCAGCCCCAGCATTTT
TRBV7-2	.	.	TRBJ2-5	CASSPSSIQETQYF	TGTGCCAGCAGCCCTTCCTCGATACAGGAGACCCAGTACTTC
TRBV5-6	once	TRBD1	TRBJ1-2	CASSLRETGGIYGYTF	TGTGCCAGCAGCTTAAGGGAGACAGGGGGCATCTATGGCTACACCTTC
TRBV6-5	.	.	TRBJ1-4	CASSYSSPAANEKLFF	TGTGCCAGCAGTTACTCGAGTCCGGCGGCTAATGAAAAACTGTTTTTT
TRBV18	once	.	TRBJ2-6	CASSPREESGANVLTF	TGTGCCAGCTCACCACGGGAGGAGTCTGGGGCCAACGTCCTGACTTTC
TRBV13	few	TRBD1	TRBJ2-1	CASSPVGQEYNEQFF	TGTGCCAGCAGCCCCGTGGGACAGGAGTACAATGAGCAGTTCTTC
TRBV6-5	.	.	TRBJ1-1	CASRSYPTEEAFF	TGTGCCAGCAGAAGTTACCCTACTGAGGAGGCTTTCTTT
TRBV30	.	.	TRBJ2-1	CAWEQGGAPYNEQFF	TGTGCCTGGGAGCAAGGGGGGGCCCCCTACAATGAGCAGTTCTTC
TRBV11-2	.	.	TRBJ1-1	CASSLEGRKNTEAFF	TGTGCCAGCAGCTTAGAGGGCAGGAAGAACACTGAAGCTTTCTTT
TRBV9	.	TRBD1	TRBJ2-7	CASSVEGQGGYEQYF	TGTGCCAGCAGCGTTGAAGGACAGGGTGGGTACGAGCAGTACTTC
TRBV7-2	once	TRBD2	TRBJ2-3	CASSMTSGTATDTQYF	TGTGCCAGCAGCATGACTAGCGGGACCGCCACAGATACGCAGTATTTT
TRBV9	.	TRBD1	TRBJ1-1	CASSKAGTGARSEAFF	TGTGCCAGCAGCAAGGCCGGGACAGGGGCTCGCTCTGAAGCTTTCTTT
TRBV19	.	.	TRBJ2-5	CASSIPGGKETQYF	TGTGCCAGTAGTATCCCAGGGGGGAAAGAGACCCAGTACTTC
TRBV6-5	.	.	TRBJ2-7	CASSYSGLNDEQYF	TGTGCCAGCAGTTATTCAGGGTTGAATGACGAGCAGTACTTC
TRBV13	.	.	TRBJ2-2	CASTRDYTGELFF	TGTGCCAGCACCAGGGATTACACCGGGGAGCTGTTTTTT
TRBV11-1	.	TRBD2	TRBJ2-3	CASGAGEIPSTDTQYF	TGTGCCAGTGGGGCGGGGGAAATACCTAGCACAGATACGCAGTATTTT
TRBV4-1	.	TRBD1	TRBJ1-2	CASGPGQATTNYGYTF	TGCGCCAGCGGCCCGGGACAGGCGACTACTAACTATGGCTACACCTTC
TRBV21-1	.	.	TRBJ2-7	CATGTIRSEQYF	TGTGCCACAGGGACTATCAGGAGCGAGCAGTACTTC
TRBV28	.	TRBD2	TRBJ2-7	CASTVGTSGRDYEQYF	TGTGCCAGCACCGTCGGGACTAGCGGGAGAGACTACGAGCAGTACTTC
TRBV7-9	.	TRBD2	TRBJ2-7	CASSTGGLEQYF	TGTGCCAGCAGCACGGGGGGGTTAGAGCAGTACTTC
TRBV27	.	.	TRBJ1-4	CASSLGGVREKLFF	TGTGCCAGCAGTTTGGGGGGTGTACGGGAAAAACTGTTTTTT
TRBV4-2	.	.	TRBJ2-2	CASSQDRLTGELFF	TGTGCCAGCAGCCAAGACAGGTTAACCGGGGAGCTGTTTTTT
TRBV9	.	TRBD2	TRBJ2-2	CASSVGTSGGIGELFF	TGTGCCAGCAGCGTAGGAACTAGCGGGGGTATCGGGGAGCTGTTTTTT
TRBV7-9	.	TRBD2	TRBJ2-7	CASSLAGGPANEQYF	TGTGCCAGCAGCTTGGCGGGGGGGCCCGCCAACGAGCAGTACTTC
TRBV19	.	TRBD2	TRBJ2-1	CASSTGLAGYNEQFF	TGTGCCAGTAGTACTGGACTAGCGGGGTACAATGAGCAGTTCTTC
TRBV6-6	few	.	TRBJ1-2	CASSAGTWDEGYTF	TGTGCCAGCAGTGCTGGGACTTGGGATGAGGGCTACACCTTC
TRBV7-8	.	.	TRBJ1-1	CASSVSRGNTEAFF	TGTGCCAGCAGCGTCAGCAGGGGGAACACTGAAGCTTTCTTT